The TCR beta chain under discussion was sequenced for a study of OX40 agonist ivuxolimab in advanced cancers. Concerning the study at large: Ivuxolimab, which targeted the costimulatory receptor OX40 (CD134), was an agonistic, fully human IgG2 monoclonal antibody. Intravenous ivuxolimab was administered to patients every 2 weeks at six dose levels: 0.01, 0.1, 0.3, 1.5, 3 and 10 mg/kg. Of the approximately 53 patients in dose escalation, about 20 had hepatocellular carcinoma, about 15 had melanoma, 9 had renal cell carcinoma and 9 had head and neck cancer. The dose-escalation cohort was about 83% male with a mean age of about 65 years, ranging from roughly 20 to 80. Prior anti-PD-1, anti-PD-L1 or anti-CTLA-4 therapy was permitted, and checkpoint inhibitors had been received by about two fifths of dose-escalation patients. Partial responses occurred in three dose-escalation patients: two with cutaneous melanoma and one with hepatocellular carcinoma. The point of sequencing TCRbeta in the periphery was to test whether ivuxolimab changed TCR sequence diversity and drove clonal T-cell expansion. The paper covers the monotherapy dose-escalation part of the phase I ivuxolimab trial, which included N ≈ 57 patients.

Points on this clone: The antigen it recognizes is unknown. The input lacks base qualities; no much larger clone sits a single base away.

The CDR3 sequence holds 16 residues, the cysteine and phenylalanine included. Only the CDR3 part of the read is kept: 48 bases, read in frame from the first base. V sheds 4 bases and J sheds 0 bases, leaving 12 bases between their ends. From the germline V gene, CDR1 is SGHAT and CDR2 is FQNNGV. The full study reports these points: In the 0.1-3.0 mg/kg groups, partial responders were among the patients with the lowest normalized peripheral clonal expansion, particularly in CD8+ T cells. At doses of 0.1 to 3.0 mg/kg, clonal expansion of both CD4+ and CD8+ T cells in blood was seen between baseline and week 6. Antigen specificity was not determined for the clonally expanded peripheral T cells. On average, CD8+ T cells showed more expanded clones than CD4+ T cells after ivuxolimab. Low levels of normalized T-cell clonal expansion were also seen in some nonresponding patients.

Genomic DNA was extracted from sorted cells for sequencing of the TCRbeta CDR3 region. The immunoSEQ Assay was used to sequence the TCRbeta CDR3 regions. TCRdb took over this immuneACCESS table, retaining in-frame rearrangements with V and J assigned. Such tables are incomplete; in checked studies, under half of the missing clones stem from an unresolved V gene, and the remainder is unexplained. This sample gives tens of thousands of clones in total; approximately 90% of them show up just once. The top ten constitute 0.3% to 0.45% of the sample. The trial excluded patients who had a history of autoimmune disease or were on systemic immunosuppression. Peripheral blood for TCR sequencing was collected from all dose cohorts at baseline, on cycle 4 day 1, and on cycle 7 day 1. Samples came from an open-label, multicenter, first-in-human phase I dose-escalation trial of ivuxolimab. Adults with locally advanced or metastatic melanoma, renal cell carcinoma, hepatocellular carcinoma or head and neck squamous cell carcinoma were enrolled in the trial. Before TCR sequencing, CD4+ and CD8+ T cells were separately sorted from peripheral blood.

The TCR was taken from an adult with an advanced solid tumor such as melanoma, head and neck, liver or kidney cancer. Source: CD4+ or CD8+ T cells sorted from blood, taken in a trial of the OX40 agonist ivuxolimab. The chain couples TRBV11-2 to TRBJ2-2; the D gene is perhaps TRBD2, from 7 matching bases. The CDR3 region reads CASSSRGASNTGELFF. Read as DNA, the sequence is TGTGCCAGCAGCTCCCGGGGGGCCTCGAACACCGGGGAGCTGTTTTTT.